A single TCR beta chain is shown here with its context. The antigen is unknown. This entry belongs to a study of OX40 agonist ivuxolimab in advanced cancers. Overall study findings and caveats: Among some nonresponders, normalized T-cell clonal expansion was also low.

Measured with immunoSEQ multiplex PCR; TCRdb has only the in-frame clones, and not every one. The table shows 22,000 or so clones, with roughly 80% occurring only once. The CDR3 has 13 amino acids. Germline loops: CDR1 LNHDA, CDR2 SQIVND (reference sequence). V gave up 5 bases and J gave up 4 bases; unmatched junction bases: 2. This sequence was found in an adult with an advanced solid tumor such as melanoma, head and neck, liver or kidney cancer. The sample in question was CD4+ or CD8+ T cells sorted from blood, obtained in a trial of the OX40 agonist ivuxolimab. V usage is TRBV19 and J usage is TRBJ1-1; TRBD1 aligns across 9 bases. In nucleotides, the CDR3 is TGTGCCAGTAGTCTACAGGGGGCCACTGAAGCTTTCTTT. Its translation is CASSLQGATEAFF.